The clone carrying this TCR beta chain was found once. This specimen belongs to a study of technical replicates of blood from several donors. Sequenced by immunoSEQ multiplex PCR; TCRdb stores in-frame clones only, minus some. The data show around 15,000 clones, approximately 83% seen once. This receptor was taken from a human donor in good health. Sample: PBMCs.

The CDR3 DNA follows: TGCGCCAGCAGCTTGGATACAGGGGCCGTCCCTGAAGCTTTCTTT. It is translated as CASSLDTGAVPEAFF. The V call is TRBV5-1, the J call TRBJ1-1, with TRBD1 matching 7 bases. Germline CDR1 is SGHRS and CDR2 is YFSETQ. With 0 bases clipped from V and 6 bases from J, the junction kept 8 bases outside the gene matches. This CDR3 is built from 15 residues.